The 19 T cell receptor beta chains listed next were all sequenced from one sample in a study of chemoradiotherapy in HPV16-positive cancers. The protocol was immunoSEQ multiplex PCR, while the TCRdb copy is restricted to in-frame clones and leaves out a portion. Of 30,000 or so clones listed, nearly 90% are singletons. The specimen was blood, collected from a patient who underwent chemoradiotherapy. All receptors derive from a human donor with HPV-associated anogenital cancer.

The chain couples TRBV18 to TRBJ2-5; D remains ambiguous. The V end was cut by 2 bases, the J end by 2 bases, with 3 bases between. CDR3 length: 12 residues. Germline lookup yields CDR1 KGHSH and CDR2 LQKENI. The CDR3 sequence is CASSPKQETQYF. CDR3 nucleotide sequence: TGTGCCAGCTCACCAAAACAAGAGACCCAGTACTTC.

The rearrangement uses TRBV6-1 and TRBJ2-1; perhaps TRBD1 as D (6 bases). V dropped 3 bases and J dropped 14 bases, with 14 bases sitting between them. The CDR3 extends over 12 amino acids. The germline CDR1 and CDR2 sequences are MNHNS and SASEGT. The CDR3, as DNA: TGTGCCAGCAGTGAGGGCAGGGGATGGGAGTTCTTC. This codes for CASSEGRGWEFF.

This sequence joins TRBV9 and TRBJ2-3; TRBD1 matches 7 bases. Germline CDR1 SGDLS, CDR2 YYNGEE. The V and J ends lost 4 bases and 0 bases, in that order; junction bases with no gene match: 11. The CDR3 runs to 17 residues. CDR3 sequence (DNA): TGTGCCAGCAGCTCTCGACTCCAGACAGGGAGCACAGATACGCAGTATTTT. Amino acid sequence: CASSSRLQTGSTDTQYF. Full variable domain (missing parts from reference TRBV9 and TRBJ2-3): DSGVTQTPKHLITATGQRVTLRCSPRSGDLSVYWYQQSLDQGLQFLIQYYNGEERAKGNILERFSAQQFPDLHSELNLSSLELGDSALYFCASSSRLQTGSTDTQYFGPGTRLTVL.

The V and J genes are TRBV19 and TRBJ2-1; D is unclear. The ends were cut back, 4 bases at V and 6 bases at J, with 19 bases in the middle. Germline CDR1 LNHDA, CDR2 SQIVND (reference sequence). There are 16 residues in the CDR3. The CDR3 loop reads CASSTPGVYLPNEQFF. CDR3 DNA: TGTGCCAGTAGTACCCCAGGAGTATACCTTCCCAATGAGCAGTTCTTC.

This chain links TRBV9 with TRBJ2-3; D remains ambiguous. The CDR3 has 15 amino acids. Germline V gene data show CDR1 as SGDLS and CDR2 as YYNGEE. Deletions cut 0 bases from V and 4 bases from J, with 12 bases between. The CDR3 coding sequence is TGTGCCAGCAGCGTAGGGGGTTTAACTGCAGATACGCAGTATTTT. Translation gives CASSVGGLTADTQYF.

The chain carries TRBV5-4 and TRBJ1-4; no firm D call. The CDR3 loop spans 14 amino acids. Trimming cost V 4 bases and J 6 bases, with 13 bases left between them. Germline V lookup: CDR1 SGHNT, CDR2 YYREEE (reference sequence). The CDR3 here is CASSMDVGDEKLFF. The CDR3 nucleotides are TGTGCCAGCAGCATGGACGTCGGGGATGAAAAACTGTTTTTT.

This chain connects TRBV19 to TRBJ2-7; 9 bases match TRBD2. CDR3 size: 14 residues. CDR1 is LNHDA, CDR2 SQIVND, per germline (reference sequence). V was pared by 6 bases and J by 5 bases, with 8 bases of the junction left unmatched. For the CDR3, the DNA is TGTGCCAGTAGCTCTAGCGGGGCCTGGGACGAGCAGTACTTC. As protein: CASSSSGAWDEQYF.

The chain uses TRBV19 and TRBJ2-7; TRBD1 matches 8 bases. After removal of 5 bases from V and 2 bases from J, the junction contained 2 bases not matched to a gene. The CDR3 consists of 13 residues. Germline values: CDR1 LNHDA, CDR2 SQIVND (reference sequence). CDR3 sequence: CASSLTGAYEQYF. The DNA of the CDR3 is TGTGCCAGTAGTTTGACAGGGGCCTACGAGCAGTACTTC.

The chain has TRBV7-2 and TRBJ2-5; D remains unclear. The CDR3 extends over 12 amino acids. Germline V gives CDR1 SGHTA, CDR2 FQGNSA. The V end lost 5 bases, the J end lost 2 bases, and 6 bases lay between the germline ends. In DNA form, the CDR3 reads TGTGCCAGCAGCATACTACAAGAGACCCAGTACTTC. Protein: CASSILQETQYF.

This chain links TRBV29-1 with TRBJ1-1; 7 positions match TRBD1. V shed 1 base, J shed 8 bases, and the junction held 4 bases outside the gene matches. Per germline, CDR1 SQVTM and CDR2 ANQGSEA. CDR3 size: 12 residues. The CDR3: CSVEGQGVEAFF. CDR3 DNA sequence: TGCAGCGTTGAAGGTCAGGGGGTGGAAGCTTTCTTT. Full variable domain (outside the CDR3, taken from reference TRBV29-1 and TRBJ1-1): SAVISQKPSRDICQRGTSLTIQCQVDSQVTMMFWYRQQPGQSLTLIATANQGSEATYESGFVIDKFPISRPNLTFSTLTVSNMSPEDSSIYLCSVEGQGVEAFFGQGTRLTVV.

The chain uses TRBV15 and TRBJ2-1; D might be TRBD1 or TRBD2, each matching 5 bases. The ends were cut back, 0 bases at V and 6 bases at J, with 9 bases in the middle. This CDR3 is 14 amino acids long. Germline V gives CDR1 LNHNV, CDR2 YYDKDF (reference sequence). CDR3: CATSRDEGFNEQFF. CDR3 bases: TGTGCCACCAGCAGAGATGAGGGGTTCAATGAGCAGTTCTTC.

This chain connects TRBV15 to TRBJ2-3, with a tentative D call TRBD1 (5 bases). V was trimmed by 0 bases and J by 5 bases, leaving 21 bases between them. The CDR3 length is 18 residues. Germline assignment: CDR1 LNHNV and CDR2 YYDKDF (reference sequence). CDR3 nucleotide sequence: TGTGCCACCAGCAGAGATCGAACTTGGCTAGACAGTATAGATACGCAGTATTTT. This sequence encodes CATSRDRTWLDSIDTQYF.

The gene calls are TRBV7-8 and TRBJ2-2; 9 positions agree with TRBD1. Unmatched junction bases numbered 4, after V lost 4 bases and J lost 4 bases. Germline-derived CDR1 and CDR2 are SGHVS and FQNEAQ. The CDR3 loop spans 15 amino acids. The CDR3 is CASSSGQGTTGELFF. The CDR3 region has the DNA TGTGCCAGCAGCTCCGGACAGGGGACCACCGGGGAGCTGTTTTTT.

The V and J genes are TRBV5-1 and TRBJ2-5, with D unclear. This CDR3 comprises 16 residues. V lost 2 bases and J lost 1, with 15 bases in between. Germline loops: CDR1 SGHRS, CDR2 YFSETQ. CDR3 DNA sequence: TGCGCCAGCAGCTTCACCGGGCCCCCATCCCAAGAGACCCAGTACTTC. Amino acid sequence: CASSFTGPPSQETQYF.

This chain connects TRBV5-4 to TRBJ2-4, with 8 nucleotides matching TRBD2. This CDR3 comprises 16 residues. The V gene's germline CDR1 is SGHNT and CDR2 YYREEE (reference sequence). Germline trimming cut 4 bases from V and 1 base from J; bases unmatched to any gene: 7. The CDR3 nucleotides read TGTGCCAGCAGCCTAAAGCGGGAGTGGGCCAAAAACATTCAGTACTTC. Protein product: CASSLKREWAKNIQYF.

This chain links TRBV7-2 with TRBJ2-3; D gene uncertain. This CDR3 is 17 amino acids long. Looked up from germline, CDR1 is SGHTA and CDR2 is FQGNSA. V dropped 0 bases and J dropped 2 bases, with 15 bases sitting between them. The CDR3 DNA sequence: TGTGCCAGCAGCTTAGCCCCCGGTGGGCAGCCCACAGATACGCAGTATTTT. Translating gives CASSLAPGGQPTDTQYF.

This clone was recorded a few times. This chain links TRBV6-6 with TRBJ2-7; 9 bases map to TRBD1. Per germline, CDR1 MNHNY and CDR2 SVGAGI (reference sequence). V was clipped by 6 bases and J by 4 bases; unmatched bases: 7. The CDR3 extends over 14 amino acids. CDR3 protein: CASSTGTGPYEQYF. DNA for the CDR3: TGTGCCAGCAGCACCGGGACAGGGCCTTACGAGCAGTACTTC.

The chain employs TRBV2 and TRBJ2-2, with 13 bases lining up with TRBD2. CDR1 SNHLY and CDR2 FYNNEI come from the germline V gene. The CDR3 sequence is 13 residues long. V was pared by 8 bases and J by 6 bases, with 0 bases of the junction left unmatched. CDR3 nucleotides: TGTGCCAGCGGACTAGCGGGAGCCGGGGAGCTGTTTTTT. Translating it yields CASGLAGAGELFF.

This chain connects TRBV29-1 to TRBJ1-1, with D hard to call. CDR3 length equals 13 residues. The germline CDR1 and CDR2 sequences are SQVTM and ANQGSEA. Trimming shortened V by 6 bases and J by 0 bases, and 11 bases separated the two germline ends. The CDR3, as DNA: TGCAGCGTCGAGAGTGGATTGAACACTGAAGCTTTCTTT. Translation: CSVESGLNTEAFF.